The T cell receptor beta chain described here comes from a study of T cell changes during pregnancy in multiple sclerosis. The CDR3 sequence is 15 residues long. Germline loops: CDR1 MNHNS, CDR2 SASEGT. The V segment lost 6 bases and the J segment 10 bases; nucleotides outside the gene matches: 12. Sequenced by immunoSEQ multiplex PCR; TCRdb stores in-frame clones only, minus some. This sample has some 64,000 clones, with 90% found just once. The clonotype originates from a female donor in good health, enrolled as a control in a pregnancy study. The V gene is TRBV6-1, the J gene TRBJ2-1, with 10 nucleotides matching TRBD2. Here the sequenced sample was peripheral blood, taken in the first trimester of pregnancy. The chain's CDR3 is CASRISGGAVGEQFF. The CDR3 bases are TGTGCCAGCAGAATAAGCGGGGGGGCGGTAGGCGAGCAGTTCTTC.